A selection of T cell receptor beta chains follows, all from one sample in a study of T cells in localized non-small cell lung cancer. TCRdb keeps only in-frame clones here, not all; method: immunoSEQ multiplex PCR. The sample includes under 70,000 clones, more than 80% of them seen just once. This specimen was peripheral blood, taken before any cancer treatment. The receptors stem from a woman aged 35 to 70 with stage I lung adenocarcinoma. CDR3s include the opening cysteine and the closing phenylalanine or tryptophan. D genes are given only for firm matches. Rows may omit the clone size; those that give it use once, few, many or a size class.

TRBJ2-3,-,-,TRBV7-6,TGTGCCAGCAGCTTAGCGCTGATGGGGTCAGATACGCAGTATTTT,CASSLALMGSDTQYF
TRBJ1-1,-,-,TRBV6-5,TGTGCCAGCAGAACTAAGGGGAACACTGAAGCTTTCTTT,CASRTKGNTEAFF
TRBJ1-5,-,-,TRBV30,TGTGCCTGGAGTGGGACAGTAGGAAATCAGCCCCAGCATTTT,CAWSGTVGNQPQHF
TRBJ1-4,-,-,TRBV7-9,TGTGCCAGCAGAAACGGGGATGAAAAACTGTTTTTT,CASRNGDEKLFF
TRBJ1-1,few,-,TRBV5-4,TGTGCCAGCAGCTTGGGACCGAACACTGAAGCTTTCTTT,CASSLGPNTEAFF
TRBJ1-3,once,-,TRBV30,TGTGCCTGGGGGTTCTCTGGAAACACCATATATTTT,CAWGFSGNTIYF
TRBJ2-7,-,-,TRBV27,TGTGCCAGCAGTTTCGGCCATATATACGAGCAGTACTTC,CASSFGHIYEQYF
TRBJ1-2,once,-,TRBV30,TGTGCCTGGTCCCGGGTTCCAGCTAACTATGGCTACACCTTC,CAWSRVPANYGYTF
TRBJ2-7,once,TRBD1,TRBV6-1,TGTGCCAGCAGAGACACCGGGACAGGGGGTGTCGAGCAGTACTTC,CASRDTGTGGVEQYF
TRBJ2-1,-,TRBD2,TRBV5-1,TGCGCCAGCAGCTTTAGCGGGGGGGCCCGGGATGAGCAGTTCTTC,CASSFSGGARDEQFF
TRBJ1-1,-,-,TRBV19,TGTGCCAGTAGTTCGGTCGCGAACACTGAAGCTTTCTTT,CASSSVANTEAFF
TRBJ2-7,-,-,TRBV4-1,TGCGCCAGCAGCCAAGAGGGCGCTCCAGGGTATTACGAGCAGTACTTC,CASSQEGAPGYYEQYF
TRBJ1-2,few,-,TRBV19,TGTGCCAGTAGTAGGGACCCTAACTATGGCTACACCTTC,CASSRDPNYGYTF
TRBJ1-2,once,-,TRBV6-5,TGTGCCAGCAGTTTGGGTGAGAACTATGGCTACACCTTC,CASSLGENYGYTF
TRBJ1-2,-,TRBD1,TRBV7-2,TGTGCCAGCAGCTCCCCAGGGGGCTATGGCTACACCTTC,CASSSPGGYGYTF
TRBJ1-4,-,-,TRBV4-3,TGCGCCAGCAGCCAAGATCTCGCAGGCCTAAATGAAAAACTGTTTTTT,CASSQDLAGLNEKLFF
TRBJ2-2,-,TRBD1,TRBV12-5,TGTGCTAGTGGTTTGGACCCCGGGACAGGCACCGGGGAGCTGTTTTTT,CASGLDPGTGTGELFF
TRBJ1-1,-,-,TRBV6-1,TGTGCCAGCAGTGAACGCCTGGACCCTGATGAAGCTTTCTTT,CASSERLDPDEAFF
TRBJ2-5,-,TRBD1,TRBV28,TGTGCCAGCAGTTTGGGGACAGGGCTCCAAGAGACCCAGTACTTC,CASSLGTGLQETQYF
TRBJ1-2,-,TRBD1,TRBV5-1,TGCGCCAGCAAAGAGGCCCCGACAGGGTCCTATGGCTACACCTTC,CASKEAPTGSYGYTF
TRBJ2-5,few,TRBD2,TRBV15,TGTGCCACCAGCAGGGGCTTACGGACTAGCGGGGGAGGAGAGACCCAGTACTTC,CATSRGLRTSGGGETQYF
TRBJ1-2,-,-,TRBV10-2,TGCGCCAGCAGTGAATACGGCAGGGGAGACTACACCTTC,CASSEYGRGDYTF
TRBJ1-3,-,-,TRBV7-2,TGTGCCAGCAGCTTAGATGCGGGAAACACCATATATTTT,CASSLDAGNTIYF
TRBJ2-7,-,-,TRBV5-1,TGCGCCAGCAGGGATGAATCCTACGAGCAGTACTTC,CASRDESYEQYF
TRBJ2-2,-,TRBD2,TRBV5-1,TGCGCCAGCAGCTTTCCCGGGGGGGCCACCGGGGAGCTGTTTTTT,CASSFPGGATGELFF
TRBJ2-3,-,-,TRBV7-2,TGTGCCAGCAGCCCCACATCCGGGCGGGATACGCAGTATTTT,CASSPTSGRDTQYF
TRBJ1-1,-,-,TRBV29-1,TGCAGCGAGTGGACAGTTAAGAACACTGAAGCTTTCTTT,CSEWTVKNTEAFF
TRBJ2-1,-,TRBD1,TRBV7-3,TGTGCCAGCAGCCGGGACAGGGTTTCCTACAATGAGCAGTTCTTC,CASSRDRVSYNEQFF
TRBJ2-1,-,-,TRBV18,TGTGCCAGCTCACCAGCGGGGGAGCAGTTCTTC,CASSPAGEQFF
TRBJ2-7,-,-,TRBV27,TGTGCCAGCAGCGGGACCCCTCGAGGCGAGCAGTACTTC,CASSGTPRGEQYF
TRBJ2-7,-,-,TRBV7-2,TGTGCCAGCAGCTTAGCGGGGGGTTACGAGCAGTACTTC,CASSLAGGYEQYF
TRBJ2-7,-,TRBD1,TRBV5-4,TGTGCCAGCAGCTTGGGAGGGGGCCCCTACGAGCAGTACTTC,CASSLGGGPYEQYF
TRBJ2-7,-,TRBD1,TRBV6-6,TGTGCCAGCAGTCCAATCGGGACAGGGTTCTACGAGCAGTACTTC,CASSPIGTGFYEQYF
TRBJ1-5,-,TRBD1,TRBV27,TGTGCCAGCAGTCCCCTGGACAGGGGGAAGGATCAGCCCCAGCATTTT,CASSPLDRGKDQPQHF
TRBJ1-2,-,-,TRBV30,TGTGCCTGGAGTGTGGCAGGCAAGAACTATGGCTACACCTTC,CAWSVAGKNYGYTF
TRBJ1-5,once,TRBD1,TRBV7-2,TGTGCCAGCAGTCCTACAGGGGCCTCGAATCAGCCCCAGCATTTT,CASSPTGASNQPQHF
TRBJ2-6,-,-,TRBV5-6,TGTGCCAGCAGACACGAGGGCTCTGGGGCCAACGTCCCGACTTTC,CASRHEGSGANVPTF
TRBJ2-5,-,TRBD2,TRBV7-7,TGTGCTAGCAGCAATCGACTAGCGGGGGGGCGGCAAGAGACCCAGTACTTC,CASSNRLAGGRQETQYF
TRBJ1-2,-,-,TRBV30,TGTGCCTGGAGCTCCACCGGGTGGCATGGCTACACCTTC,CAWSSTGWHGYTF
TRBJ1-3,-,TRBD1,TRBV5-1,TGCGCCAGCAGCGCGGGAGGACAGGGCGGTGGAAACACCATATATTTT,CASSAGGQGGGNTIYF
TRBJ2-7,-,-,TRBV5-4,TGTGCTTCCCAACAGGGCCTCGATACTTACGAGCAGTACTTC,CASQQGLDTYEQYF
TRBJ2-5,-,-,TRBV6-6,TGTGCCAGCCGGAGAGAGACCCAGTACTTC,CASRRETQYF
TRBJ2-7,few,-,TRBV11-2,TGTGCCAGCAGCCGAGGGGGGAGCTCCTACGAGCAGTACTTC,CASSRGGSSYEQYF
TRBJ1-5,once,TRBD1,TRBV7-2,TGTGCCAGCAGCTTGCGACAGGGGAACGGTCAGCCCCAGCATTTT,CASSLRQGNGQPQHF
TRBJ2-2,-,-,TRBV4-2,TGTGCCAGCAGCCGGGCGAAGAACACCGGGGAGCTGTTTTTT,CASSRAKNTGELFF
TRBJ1-5,medium-sized,-,TRBV4-3,TGCGCCAGCAGCCAAGATGAGGAGGGCAGTTCGCCCCAGCATTTT,CASSQDEEGSSPQHF
TRBJ2-5,-,TRBD2,TRBV5-1,TGCGCCAGCAGCCTAAGGGGTGACGGGGGGGAGACCCAGTACTTC,CASSLRGDGGETQYF
TRBJ1-1,-,-,TRBV5-5,TGTGCCAGCAGCTTGGCCAGGGCTAACACTGAAGCTTTCTTT,CASSLARANTEAFF
TRBJ1-2,-,-,TRBV18,TGTGCCAGCTCACCGGCTAACTATGGCTACACCTTC,CASSPANYGYTF
TRBJ2-3,once,TRBD2,TRBV27,TGTGCCAGCAGCCCGGAGGCGGGGGGGAGCACAGATACGCAGTATTTT,CASSPEAGGSTDTQYF
TRBJ2-3,-,TRBD2,TRBV7-9,TGTGCCAGCAGCTTAGGAGTAGCGGGGGGCACAGATACGCAGTATTTT,CASSLGVAGGTDTQYF
TRBJ1-5,-,-,TRBV7-9,TGTGCCAGCAGCTTAGGAGTCGTCGGCTTTGTTCAGCCCCAGCATTTT,CASSLGVVGFVQPQHF
TRBJ2-7,-,-,TRBV11-3,TGTGCCAGCAGCTTAGCGGGCTTCTACGAGCAGTACTTC,CASSLAGFYEQYF
TRBJ1-6,-,TRBD1,TRBV27,TGTGCCAGCAGTTTGCAGGGGGCAACGTCCTATAATTCACCCCTCCACTTT,CASSLQGATSYNSPLHF
TRBJ2-7,-,-,TRBV7-9,TGTGCCAGCAGCTTAGATTTGAACTCCTACGAGCAGTACTTC,CASSLDLNSYEQYF
TRBJ1-2,-,-,TRBV6-1,TGTGCCAGCGAGGAACTAGCTAACTATGGCTACACCTTC,CASEELANYGYTF
TRBJ2-4,-,-,TRBV2,TGTGCCAGCCAAAAGCGGCTAAACATTCAGTACTTC,CASQKRLNIQYF